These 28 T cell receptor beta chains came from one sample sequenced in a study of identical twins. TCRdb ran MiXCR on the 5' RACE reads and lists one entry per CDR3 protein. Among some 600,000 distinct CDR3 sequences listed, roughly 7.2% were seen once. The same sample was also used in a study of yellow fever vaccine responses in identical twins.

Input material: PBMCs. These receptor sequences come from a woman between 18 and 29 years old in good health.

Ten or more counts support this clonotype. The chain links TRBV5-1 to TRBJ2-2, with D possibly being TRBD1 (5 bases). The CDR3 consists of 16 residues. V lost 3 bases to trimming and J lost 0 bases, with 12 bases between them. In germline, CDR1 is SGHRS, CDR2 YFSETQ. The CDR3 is CASSSLDNANTGELFF. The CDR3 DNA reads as TGCGCCAGCAGCTCTTTGGACAATGCGAACACCGGGGAGCTGTTTTTT.

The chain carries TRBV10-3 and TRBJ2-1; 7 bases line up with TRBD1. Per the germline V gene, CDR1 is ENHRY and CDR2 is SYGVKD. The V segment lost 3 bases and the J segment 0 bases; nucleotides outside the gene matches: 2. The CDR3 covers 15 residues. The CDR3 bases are TGTGCCATCAGTGAAGGGACAGACTCCTACAATGAGCAGTTCTTC. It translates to CAISEGTDSYNEQFF.

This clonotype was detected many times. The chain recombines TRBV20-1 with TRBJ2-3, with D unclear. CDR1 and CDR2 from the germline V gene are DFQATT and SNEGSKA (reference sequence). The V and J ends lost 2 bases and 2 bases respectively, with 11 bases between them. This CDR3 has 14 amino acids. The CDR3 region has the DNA TGCAGTGCTAGACCGACTTGGAACACAGATACGCAGTATTTT. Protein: CSARPTWNTDTQYF.

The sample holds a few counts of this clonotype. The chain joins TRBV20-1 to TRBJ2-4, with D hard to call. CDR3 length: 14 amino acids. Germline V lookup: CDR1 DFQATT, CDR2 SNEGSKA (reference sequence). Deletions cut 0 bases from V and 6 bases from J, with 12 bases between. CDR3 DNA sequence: TGCAGTGCTAGAGACGTTGGGGAAGTAAACATTCAGTACTTC. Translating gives CSARDVGEVNIQYF.

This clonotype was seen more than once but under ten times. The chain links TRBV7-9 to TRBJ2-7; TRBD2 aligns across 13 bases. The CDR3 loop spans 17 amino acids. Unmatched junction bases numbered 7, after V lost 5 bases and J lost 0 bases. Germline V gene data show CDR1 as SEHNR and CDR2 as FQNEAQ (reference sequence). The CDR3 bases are TGTGCCAGCAGCAATGGACTAGCGGGGGCCAGCTCCTACGAGCAGTACGTC. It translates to CASSNGLAGASSYEQYV.

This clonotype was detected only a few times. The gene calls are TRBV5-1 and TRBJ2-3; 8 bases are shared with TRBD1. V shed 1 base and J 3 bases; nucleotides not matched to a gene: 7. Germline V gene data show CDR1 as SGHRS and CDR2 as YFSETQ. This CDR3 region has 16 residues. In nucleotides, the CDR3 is TGCGCCAGCAGCTTGTTCGGACAGGGTACGACAGATACGCAGTATTTT. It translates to CASSLFGQGTTDTQYF.

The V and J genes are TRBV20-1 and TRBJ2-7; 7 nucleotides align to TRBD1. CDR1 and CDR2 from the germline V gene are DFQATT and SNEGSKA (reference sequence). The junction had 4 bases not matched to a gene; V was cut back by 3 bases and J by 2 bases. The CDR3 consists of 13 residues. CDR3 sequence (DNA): TGCAGTGCTAGGGACAGGCGCACCTACGAGCAGTACTTC. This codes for CSARDRRTYEQYF.

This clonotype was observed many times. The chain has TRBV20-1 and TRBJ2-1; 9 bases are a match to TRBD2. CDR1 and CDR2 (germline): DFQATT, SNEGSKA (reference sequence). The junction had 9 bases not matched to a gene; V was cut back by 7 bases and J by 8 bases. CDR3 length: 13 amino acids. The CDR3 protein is CSVSRLAVDEQFF. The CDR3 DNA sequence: TGCAGTGTATCGAGACTAGCGGTCGATGAGCAGTTCTTC.

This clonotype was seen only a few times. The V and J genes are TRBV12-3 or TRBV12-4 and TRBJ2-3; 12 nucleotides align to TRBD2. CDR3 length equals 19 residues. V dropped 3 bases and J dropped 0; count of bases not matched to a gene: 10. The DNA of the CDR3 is TGTGCCAGCAGTTTTAAGGGGAAAACTAGCGGGAGGAGCACAGATACGCAGTATTTT. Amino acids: CASSFKGKTSGRSTDTQYF.

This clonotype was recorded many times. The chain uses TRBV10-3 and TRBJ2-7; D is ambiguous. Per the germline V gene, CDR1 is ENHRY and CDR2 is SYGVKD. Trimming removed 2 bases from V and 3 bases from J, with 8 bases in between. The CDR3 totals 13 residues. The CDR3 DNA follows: TGTGCCATCAGTGAGACTATCTTCTACGAGCAGTACTTC. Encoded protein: CAISETIFYEQYF.

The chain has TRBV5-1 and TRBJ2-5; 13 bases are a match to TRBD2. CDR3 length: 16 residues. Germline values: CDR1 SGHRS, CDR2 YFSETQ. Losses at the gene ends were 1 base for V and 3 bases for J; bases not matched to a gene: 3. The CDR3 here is CASSLTSGRGEETQYF. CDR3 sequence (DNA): TGCGCCAGCAGCTTGACTAGCGGGAGGGGAGAAGAGACCCAGTACTTC.

In DNA, the CDR3 is TGCAGCGTGACCGTCCTAAATACGCAGTATTTT. As protein: CSVTVLNTQYF. The V gene is TRBV29-1, the J gene TRBJ2-3; no definite D call. V was trimmed by 6 bases and J by 7 bases, leaving 11 bases between them. The CDR3 is made up of 11 amino acids. Germline assignment: CDR1 SQVTM and CDR2 ANQGSEA.

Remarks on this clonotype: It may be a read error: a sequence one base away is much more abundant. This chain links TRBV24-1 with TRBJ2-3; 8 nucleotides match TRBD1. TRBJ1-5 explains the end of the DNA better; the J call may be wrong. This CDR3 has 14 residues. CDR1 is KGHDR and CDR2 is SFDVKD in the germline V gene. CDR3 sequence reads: CATSHRGYTDTQHF. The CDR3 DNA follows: TGTGCCACCAGCCACAGGGGGTACACAGATACGCAGCATTTT.

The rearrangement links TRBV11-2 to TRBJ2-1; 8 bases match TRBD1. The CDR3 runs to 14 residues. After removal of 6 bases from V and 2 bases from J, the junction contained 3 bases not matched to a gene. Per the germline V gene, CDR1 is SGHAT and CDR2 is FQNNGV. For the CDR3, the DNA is TGTGCCAGCAGGATGGACAGGGCCTACAATGAGCAGTTCTTC. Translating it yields CASRMDRAYNEQFF.

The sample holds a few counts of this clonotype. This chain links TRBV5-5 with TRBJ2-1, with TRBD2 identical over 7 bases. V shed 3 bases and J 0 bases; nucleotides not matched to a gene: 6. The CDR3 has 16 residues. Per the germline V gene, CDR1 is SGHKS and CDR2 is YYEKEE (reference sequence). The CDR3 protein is CASSSARGSSYNEQFF. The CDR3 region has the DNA TGTGCCAGCAGCTCTGCGCGGGGGAGCTCCTACAATGAGCAGTTCTTC.

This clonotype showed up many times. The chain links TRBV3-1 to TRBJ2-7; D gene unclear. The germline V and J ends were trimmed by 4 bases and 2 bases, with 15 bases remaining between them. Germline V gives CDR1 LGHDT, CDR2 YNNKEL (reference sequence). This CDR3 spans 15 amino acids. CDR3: CASSPLFVGPYEQYF. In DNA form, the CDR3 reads TGTGCCAGCAGCCCTCTCTTTGTTGGTCCCTACGAGCAGTACTTC.

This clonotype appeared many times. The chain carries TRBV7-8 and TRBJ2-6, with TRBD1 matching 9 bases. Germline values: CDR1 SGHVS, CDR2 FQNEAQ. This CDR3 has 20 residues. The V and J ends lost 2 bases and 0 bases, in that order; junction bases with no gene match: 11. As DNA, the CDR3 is TGTGCCAGCAGCTTAACCCTCCGGGACAGGGTTTCCTCTGGGGCCAACGTCCTGACTTTC. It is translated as CASSLTLRDRVSSGANVLTF.

In DNA form, the CDR3 reads TGCGCCAGCAGCTTAATTCTCGCGGGGAATCAGCCCCAGCATTTT. It yields the protein CASSLILAGNQPQHF. This chain joins TRBV5-1 and TRBJ1-5; D remains unclear. The CDR3 contains 15 residues. Germline V gives CDR1 SGHRS, CDR2 YFSETQ. Trimming took off 2 bases at V and 4 bases at J, with 13 bases between the two ends.

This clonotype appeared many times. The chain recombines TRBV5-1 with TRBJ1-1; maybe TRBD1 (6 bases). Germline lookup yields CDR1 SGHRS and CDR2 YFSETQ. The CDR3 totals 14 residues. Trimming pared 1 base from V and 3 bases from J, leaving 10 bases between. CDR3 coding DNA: TGCGCCAGCAGCTTGCTGGGGGCGGACACTGAAGCTTTCTTT. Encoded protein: CASSLLGADTEAFF. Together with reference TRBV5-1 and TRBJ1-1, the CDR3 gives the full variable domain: KAGVTQTPRYLIKTRGQQVTLSCSPISGHRSVSWYQQTPGQGLQFLFEYFSETQRNKGNFPGRFSGRQFSNSRSEMNVSTLELGDSALYLCASSLLGADTEAFFGQGTRLTVV.

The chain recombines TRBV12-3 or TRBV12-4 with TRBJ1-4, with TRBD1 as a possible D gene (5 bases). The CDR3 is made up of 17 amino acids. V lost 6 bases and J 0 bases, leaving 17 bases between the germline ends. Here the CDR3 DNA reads TGTGCCAGCAGCCAACAGGAGACGCCTGCAACTAATGAAAAACTGTTTTTT. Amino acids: CASSQQETPATNEKLFF.

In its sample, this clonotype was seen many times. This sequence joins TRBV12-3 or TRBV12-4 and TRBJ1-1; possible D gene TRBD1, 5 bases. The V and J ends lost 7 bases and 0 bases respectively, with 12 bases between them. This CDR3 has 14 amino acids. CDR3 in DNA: TGTGCCAGCAACTACAGGTTCATGAACACTGAAGCTTTCTTT. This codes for CASNYRFMNTEAFF.

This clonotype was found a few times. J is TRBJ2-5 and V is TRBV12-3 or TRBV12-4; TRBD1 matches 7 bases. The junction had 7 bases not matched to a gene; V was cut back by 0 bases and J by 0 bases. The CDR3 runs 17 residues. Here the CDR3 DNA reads TGTGCCAGCAGTTTAGCGCACCCACAGGGGTACCAAGAGACCCAGTACTTC. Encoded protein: CASSLAHPQGYQETQYF.

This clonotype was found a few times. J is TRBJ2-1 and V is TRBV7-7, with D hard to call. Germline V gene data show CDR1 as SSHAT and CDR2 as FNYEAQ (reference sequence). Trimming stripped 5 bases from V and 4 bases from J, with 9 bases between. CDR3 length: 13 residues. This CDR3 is CASSADFYNEQFF. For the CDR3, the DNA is TGTGCCAGCAGCGCAGACTTTTACAATGAGCAGTTCTTC.

CDR3 amino acids: CASSLEGRGLSDTQYF. The CDR3, as DNA: TGTGCCAGCAGCCTAGAGGGGCGGGGGTTATCAGATACGCAGTATTTT. The chain is built from TRBV4-2 and TRBJ2-3; 7 nucleotides line up with TRBD2. The V segment lost 4 bases and the J segment 4 bases; nucleotides outside the gene matches: 11. This CDR3 has 16 amino acids. CDR1 LGHNA and CDR2 YNFKEQ come from the germline V gene.

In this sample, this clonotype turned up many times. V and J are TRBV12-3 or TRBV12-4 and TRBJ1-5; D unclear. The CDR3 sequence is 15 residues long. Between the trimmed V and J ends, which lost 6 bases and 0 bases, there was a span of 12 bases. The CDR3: CASRHGPHSNQPQHF. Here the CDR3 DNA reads TGTGCCAGCAGACATGGACCTCATAGCAATCAGCCCCAGCATTTT.

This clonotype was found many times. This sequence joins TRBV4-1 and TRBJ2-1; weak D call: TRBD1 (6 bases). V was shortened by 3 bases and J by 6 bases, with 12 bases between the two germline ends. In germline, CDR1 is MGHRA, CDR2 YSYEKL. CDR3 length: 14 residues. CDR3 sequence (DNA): TGCGCCAGCAGCCATAACGAAGGGGGCAATGAGCAGTTCTTC. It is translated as CASSHNEGGNEQFF.

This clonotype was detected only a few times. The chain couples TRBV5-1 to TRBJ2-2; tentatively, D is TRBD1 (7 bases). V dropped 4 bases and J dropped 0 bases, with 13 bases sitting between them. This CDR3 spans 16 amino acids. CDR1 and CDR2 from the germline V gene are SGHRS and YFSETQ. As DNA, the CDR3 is TGCGCCAGCAGCCAAGGGGGGACAGCGAACACCGGGGAGCTGTTTTTT. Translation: CASSQGGTANTGELFF.

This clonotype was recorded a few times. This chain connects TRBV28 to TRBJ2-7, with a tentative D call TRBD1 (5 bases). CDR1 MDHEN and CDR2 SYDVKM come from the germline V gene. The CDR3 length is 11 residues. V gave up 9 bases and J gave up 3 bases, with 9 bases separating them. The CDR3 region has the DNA TGTGCCAGTAGAAGGGGCTACGAGCAGTACGTC. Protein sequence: CASRRGYEQYV.